A single sample is the source of the 22 T cell receptor beta chains below, sequenced in a study of untreated major depressive disorder. Assay used: immunoSEQ multiplex PCR; TCRdb lists only in-frame clones, some missing. The sample shows approximately 21,000 clones, roughly 86% of them seen only once. The sequenced material came from CD4+ T cells from PBMCs. These TCRs come from a middle-aged woman in good health.

The chain uses TRBV7-2 and TRBJ2-7; 10 bases are a match to TRBD1. Germline V gene lookup returns CDR1 SGHTA and CDR2 FQGNSA. V gave up 5 bases and J gave up 3 bases; unmatched junction bases: 7. The CDR3 contains 15 residues. The CDR3: CASSPRDRGFYEQYF. CDR3 in DNA: TGTGCCAGCAGCCCGCGGGACAGGGGTTTCTACGAGCAGTACTTC.

This clone has just a few counts. The chain uses TRBV7-2 and TRBJ1-3; D remains unclear. Germline V CDR1 and CDR2: SGHTA, FQGNSA. V was clipped by 0 bases and J by 5 bases, with 20 bases between them. The CDR3 runs to 18 residues. The CDR3 sequence: CASSLAQASRGTRNTIYF. The CDR3 DNA sequence: TGTGCCAGCAGCTTAGCGCAGGCAAGCCGGGGTACCAGAAACACCATATATTTT.

The rearrangement joins TRBV18 to TRBJ2-2; D ambiguous. The germline V gene encodes CDR1 KGHSH and CDR2 LQKENI. This CDR3 region has 14 residues. Trimming stripped 3 bases from V and 1 base from J, with 6 bases between. The CDR3 reads CASSPDLNTGELFF. The CDR3 coding sequence is TGTGCCAGCTCACCGGACCTGAACACCGGGGAGCTGTTTTTT.

The chain joins TRBV28 to TRBJ1-3; D may be TRBD1 (5 bases). The CDR3 runs 19 residues. CDR1 MDHEN and CDR2 SYDVKM come from the germline V gene. V lost 1 base to trimming and J lost 0 bases, with 19 bases between them. The CDR3 is CASSLLGRWGELSGNTIYF. CDR3 in DNA: TGTGCCAGCAGTTTATTAGGTCGATGGGGGGAACTCTCTGGAAACACCATATATTTT.

The gene calls are TRBV27 and TRBJ2-5; TRBD2 is a possible D gene (6 bases). The CDR3 extends over 16 amino acids. Trimming took off 6 bases at V and 4 bases at J, with 21 bases between the two ends. In germline, CDR1 is MNHEY, CDR2 SMNVEV (reference sequence). The DNA for the CDR3 is TGTGCCAGCAGACTCCAGGGCGGAGGGCCAGGAGAGACCCAGTACTTC. It encodes CASRLQGGGPGETQYF.

The chain links TRBV5-1 to TRBJ1-3; possible D gene TRBD1, 5 bases. This CDR3 has 15 residues. Looked up from germline, CDR1 is SGHRS and CDR2 is YFSETQ. V lost 0 bases, J lost 0 bases, and 7 bases lay in between. CDR3 DNA sequence: TGCGCCAGCAGCTTGGCGGGGCTCTCTGGAAACACCATATATTTT. Encoded protein: CASSLAGLSGNTIYF.

This chain joins TRBV19 and TRBJ2-7; TRBD1 agrees at 7 bases. Trimming at V came to 1 base and at J to 3 bases, leaving 18 bases not matched to a gene. The germline V gene encodes CDR1 LNHDA and CDR2 SQIVND (reference sequence). This CDR3 comprises 19 residues. CDR3 in amino acids: CASSIGGKGDREDYYEQYV. DNA of the CDR3: TGTGCCAGTAGTATAGGTGGGAAGGGGGACAGAGAAGATTACTACGAGCAGTACGTC.

V gene TRBV7-8 combines with J gene TRBJ2-2; no definite D call. Germline CDR1 SGHVS, CDR2 FQNEAQ. Trimming cost V 5 bases and J 8 bases, with 15 bases left between them. This CDR3 contains 14 residues. CDR3 loop: CASSPFALGGELFF. Written as DNA, the CDR3 is TGTGCCAGCAGCCCTTTTGCTCTGGGGGGGGAGCTGTTTTTT.

Regarding this clone: Germline and junction disagree at one end, which may indicate a read error. The identical CDR3 is also encoded by other nucleotide sequences in the sample. This sequence joins TRBV6-1 and TRBJ1-2; 7 bases match TRBD1. This CDR3 region has 12 residues. CDR1 and CDR2 (germline): MNHNS, SASEGT. CDR3 sequence (DNA): TGTGCTAGCATGACAGGGACCTATGGCTACACCTTC. Translated, it gives CASMTGTYGYTF.

The rearrangement links TRBV4-2 to TRBJ2-5; 8 nucleotides agree with TRBD2. CDR3 size: 17 residues. Per the germline V gene, CDR1 is LGHNA and CDR2 is YNFKEQ. V shed 1 base and J 2 bases; nucleotides not matched to a gene: 9. CDR3 sequence (DNA): TGTGCCAGCAGCCAAGTGTCGACAAGCGGGGGACAAGAGACCCAGTACTTC. This translates into CASSQVSTSGGQETQYF.

The chain carries TRBV7-9 and TRBJ1-5, with D unresolved. CDR3 size: 12 residues. V was trimmed by 5 bases and J by 4 bases, leaving 6 bases between them. Germline V gives CDR1 SEHNR, CDR2 FQNEAQ (reference sequence). CDR3 DNA sequence: TGTGCCAGCAGCCGAGATAATCAGCCCCAGCATTTT. Its protein is CASSRDNQPQHF.

V usage is TRBV19 and J usage is TRBJ1-1; 8 bases line up with TRBD1. Germline values: CDR1 LNHDA, CDR2 SQIVND (reference sequence). The V gene end was trimmed by 6 bases and the J gene end by 5 bases; junction bases not matched to a gene: 11. CDR3 length: 15 amino acids. The CDR3 nucleotides read TGTGCCAGTAGCAAGACCACAGGGGGTGGGACTGAAGCTTTCTTT. Protein product: CASSKTTGGGTEAFF.

The V and J genes are TRBV5-8 and TRBJ2-3, with 8 nucleotides matching TRBD1. This CDR3 contains 14 residues. CDR1 is SGHTS and CDR2 is YDEGEE in the germline V gene. The V gene end was trimmed by 5 bases and the J gene end by 3 bases; junction bases not matched to a gene: 5. The CDR3 loop is CASSRTGSTDTQYF. As DNA, the CDR3 is TGTGCCAGCAGTCGGACAGGGTCGACAGATACGCAGTATTTT.

The chain combines TRBV5-6 with TRBJ1-1; D perhaps matches TRBD1 (6 bases). Germline lookup yields CDR1 SGHDT and CDR2 YYEEEE. V lost 4 bases to trimming and J lost 0 bases, with 19 bases between them. The CDR3 sequence is 17 residues long. The DNA of the CDR3 is TGTGCCAGCAGCCAGAACCTGAGGGGACAAATGAACACTGAAGCTTTCTTT. Translation: CASSQNLRGQMNTEAFF.

The gene calls are TRBV4-2 and TRBJ1-1; D remains unclear. The germline V gene has CDR1 LGHNA and CDR2 YNFKEQ. Trimming removed 1 base at V and 0 bases at J, with 6 bases between. The CDR3 runs 14 residues. As DNA, the CDR3 is TGTGCCAGCAGCCAAGCTATAATGAACACTGAAGCTTTCTTT. It codes for CASSQAIMNTEAFF.

The gene calls are TRBV6-5 and TRBJ2-5, with no clear D. The CDR3 has 13 amino acids. CDR1 is MNHEY and CDR2 is SVGAGI in the germline V gene. V was trimmed by 3 bases and J by 2 bases, leaving 7 bases between them. The CDR3 DNA follows: TGTGCCAGCAGTTATAGTAAACAAGAGACCCAGTACTTC. It translates to CASSYSKQETQYF.

The chain carries TRBV18 and TRBJ2-5; weak D call: TRBD2 (5 bases). Trimming shortened V by 3 bases and J by 1 base, and 15 bases separated the two germline ends. The CDR3 runs to 16 residues. Germline loops: CDR1 KGHSH, CDR2 LQKENI. This chain's CDR3 is CASSPNGPSGQETQYF. The CDR3 bases are TGTGCCAGCTCACCTAATGGCCCGAGCGGCCAAGAGACCCAGTACTTC.

The table lists this clone with a count of one. The gene calls are TRBV6-5 and TRBJ2-2; 8 bases are shared with TRBD1. The J segment lost 5 bases and the V segment lost 6 bases, leaving 8 bases of the junction unmatched. The CDR3 has 15 amino acids. CDR1 MNHEY and CDR2 SVGAGI come from the germline V gene. CDR3 in amino acids: CASSPAGGVTGELFF. CDR3 DNA: TGTGCCAGCAGCCCTGCAGGGGGCGTTACCGGGGAGCTGTTTTTT.

This chain joins TRBV10-1 and TRBJ1-5; D remains ambiguous. This CDR3 has 16 residues. Germline V gene lookup returns CDR1 WNHNN and CDR2 SYGVQD (reference sequence). Trimming pared 4 bases from V and 0 bases from J, leaving 13 bases between. This chain's CDR3 is CASSVVRHHSNQPQHF. Written as DNA, the CDR3 is TGCGCCAGCAGTGTCGTCAGGCATCATAGCAATCAGCCCCAGCATTTT.

The V call is TRBV27, the J call TRBJ1-1, with D perhaps matching TRBD1 (6 bases). Deletions cut 8 bases from V and 8 bases from J, with 12 bases between. The length of the CDR3 is 11 residues. Germline values: CDR1 MNHEY, CDR2 SMNVEV (reference sequence). The CDR3 reads CASRYREEAFF. CDR3 DNA sequence: TGTGCCAGCCGATACAGGGAGGAAGCTTTCTTT.

The chain links TRBV9 to TRBJ2-5; 15 bases are shared with TRBD2. Germline V gives CDR1 SGDLS, CDR2 YYNGEE. This CDR3 is built from 18 residues. V dropped 3 bases and J dropped 5; count of bases not matched to a gene: 11. The CDR3 DNA reads as TGTGCCAGCAGCGCCTTGGGGACTAGCGGGGGGTTCCCGGAGACCCAGTACTTC. It yields the protein CASSALGTSGGFPETQYF.

The rearrangement uses TRBV6-5 and TRBJ1-2; tentatively, D is TRBD1 (6 bases). The germline V and J ends were trimmed by 4 bases and 6 bases, with 18 bases remaining between them. This CDR3 is built from 15 residues. Germline V gene data show CDR1 as MNHEY and CDR2 as SVGAGI. Here the CDR3 DNA reads TGTGCCAGCAGTTCCCCGACAGGACCAAGTAATGGCTACACCTTC. Translated: CASSSPTGPSNGYTF.